Listed below are T cell receptor beta chains from one sample, sequenced in a study of blood T cell repertoires in COVID-19. TCRdb keeps only in-frame clones here, not all; method: immunoSEQ multiplex PCR. The sample lists 210,000 or so clones, under 90% occurring once. The sample consisted of peripheral blood. These receptors were collected from a man aged 50 or older with acute or convalescent COVID-19. CDR3s include the opening cysteine and the closing phenylalanine or tryptophan. The order of the fields is V gene, D gene, J gene, clone size, CDR3 protein, CDR3 DNA. A D gene is named only where the DNA matches it firmly. Some rows mark clone size as missing; the rest say once, few, many or name a class of expanded clone.

>TRBV11-2|TRBD1|TRBJ1-6|-
CASSFLEGGTGSPLHF
TGTGCCAGCAGCTTCCTCGAGGGCGGGACAGGCTCACCCCTCCACTTT
>TRBV9|TRBD1|TRBJ1-2|-
CASSTQQGAKYGYTF
TGTGCCAGCAGCACTCAACAGGGGGCTAAATATGGCTACACCTTC
>TRBV3-1/TRBV3-2|-|TRBJ1-2|-
CASSQDFGGNYGYTF
TGTGCCAGCAGCCAAGATTTCGGCGGCAACTATGGCTACACCTTC
>TRBV12-5|TRBD1|TRBJ1-4|-
CASGTGQGPTNEKLFF
TGTGCTAGTGGCACCGGACAGGGCCCAACTAATGAAAAACTGTTTTTT
>TRBV19|-|TRBJ1-2|-
CASSIGWQNYGYTF
TGTGCCAGTAGTATAGGGTGGCAGAACTATGGCTACACCTTC
>TRBV7-2|-|TRBJ2-5|-
CASSFSRETQYF
TGTGCCAGCAGCTTTTCGAGAGAGACCCAGTACTTC
>TRBV5-1|TRBD1|TRBJ1-1|-
CASSRDRPIEAFF
TGCGCCAGCAGCCGGGACAGACCGATTGAAGCTTTCTTT
>TRBV5-1|TRBD1|TRBJ1-1|-
CASSLMTGGLGTEAFF
TGCGCCAGCAGCTTGATGACAGGGGGCCTGGGTACTGAAGCTTTCTTT
>TRBV5-8|-|TRBJ2-3|-
CASSLSGGSTDTQYF
TGTGCCAGCAGCTTGTCTGGGGGGTCCACAGATACGCAGTATTTT
>TRBV12-3/TRBV12-4|-|TRBJ1-2|-
CASSNGQHYGYTF
TGTGCCAGCAGTAACGGACAGCACTATGGCTACACCTTC
>TRBV12-3/TRBV12-4|-|TRBJ1-1|-
CASSLVQNTEAFF
TGTGCCAGCAGTTTAGTACAGAACACTGAAGCTTTCTTT
>TRBV11-2|-|TRBJ2-7|-
CASSLDRTGEQYF
TGTGCCAGCAGCTTAGATCGAACGGGGGAGCAGTACTTC
>TRBV2|-|TRBJ1-2|-
CASSFYREPNYGYTF
TGTGCCAGCAGTTTTTACAGGGAACCTAACTATGGCTACACCTTC
>TRBV6-1|TRBD1|TRBJ1-1|-
CASSETGQGAFGEAFF
TGTGCCAGCAGTGAAACGGGGCAGGGGGCTTTCGGTGAAGCTTTCTTT
>TRBV6-5|-|TRBJ2-6|-
CASSYSIRSGANVLTF
TGTGCCAGCAGTTACTCGATCAGATCTGGGGCCAACGTCCTGACTTTC
>TRBV7-9|TRBD1|TRBJ1-5|few
CASSRTGSNQPQHF
TGTGCCAGCAGCAGGACAGGGAGCAATCAGCCCCAGCATTTT
>TRBV2|TRBD2|TRBJ2-2|-
CASSSGLAGTGELFF
TGTGCCAGCAGTTCGGGACTAGCGGGCACCGGGGAGCTGTTTTTT
>TRBV18|-|TRBJ2-3|-
CASSPAGTSTDTQYF
TGTGCCAGCTCACCTGCGGGGACTAGCACAGATACGCAGTATTTT
>TRBV19|TRBD1|TRBJ1-2|-
CASTPSDRVRGYTF
TGTGCCAGTACCCCATCGGACAGGGTTCGAGGCTACACCTTC
>TRBV7-9|-|TRBJ1-2|-
CASSLGGPAYGYTF
TGTGCCAGCAGCTTAGGTGGGCCGGCCTATGGCTACACCTTC
>TRBV7-9|TRBD1|TRBJ2-1|-
CASSLLRRQGADEQFF
TGTGCCAGCAGCCTCCTCCGGCGACAGGGGGCCGATGAGCAGTTCTTC
>TRBV2|-|TRBJ1-2|-
CASSEGPNYGYTF
TGTGCCAGCAGCGAGGGTCCTAACTATGGCTACACCTTC
>TRBV19|-|TRBJ1-2|-
CASSITAFGGYGYTF
TGTGCCAGTAGTATTACAGCTTTCGGGGGCTATGGCTACACCTTC
>TRBV5-1|-|TRBJ1-2|-
CASSLKVRTDDYGYTF
TGCGCCAGCAGCTTGAAGGTCCGGACAGATGACTATGGCTACACCTTC
>TRBV3-1/TRBV3-2|-|TRBJ2-7|-
CASSQDLANSYEQYF
TGTGCCAGCAGCCAAGACCTAGCGAACTCCTACGAGCAGTACTTC
>TRBV3-1/TRBV3-2|-|TRBJ1-6|-
CASCLTGGSPLHF
TGTGCCAGCTGCCTGACCGGAGGATCACCCCTCCACTTT
>TRBV5-1|TRBD1|TRBJ2-2|once
CASSFGTGGFTTGELFF
TGCGCCAGCAGCTTTGGGACAGGGGGATTTACCACCGGGGAGCTGTTTTTT
>TRBV5-4|TRBD2|TRBJ2-3|-
CASSLSGGAQDTQYF
TGTGCCAGCAGCCTGAGCGGGGGGGCACAAGATACGCAGTATTTT
>TRBV7-8|-|TRBJ2-3|-
CASSLAAQRADTDTQYF
TGTGCCAGCAGCTTAGCGGCCCAGCGGGCAGACACAGATACGCAGTATTTT
>TRBV12-3/TRBV12-4|-|TRBJ2-1|-
CASSLFAGNEQFF
TGTGCCAGCAGTTTATTCGCGGGAAATGAGCAGTTCTTC
>TRBV12-3/TRBV12-4|-|TRBJ2-3|few
CASSFRDTQYF
TGTGCCAGCAGTTTCCGGGATACGCAGTATTTT
>TRBV19|-|TRBJ2-2|-
CASRTVTTGELFF
TGTGCCAGTCGGACAGTAACCACCGGGGAGCTGTTTTTT
>TRBV19|TRBD1|TRBJ2-7|-
CASRATGATWEQYF
TGTGCCAGTAGGGCGACAGGGGCGACGTGGGAGCAGTACTTC
>TRBV19|TRBD1|TRBJ1-5|-
CASSPGQGGTQPQHF
TGTGCCAGTAGCCCGGGACAGGGAGGAACTCAGCCCCAGCATTTT
>TRBV3-1/TRBV3-2|-|TRBJ1-2|-
CASSQGSIAGYTF
TGTGCCAGCAGCCAAGGTTCCATTGCGGGCTACACCTTC
>TRBV4-1|TRBD1|TRBJ1-2|-
CASSQPGQGNYGYTF
TGCGCCAGCAGCCAGCCGGGACAGGGAAACTATGGCTACACCTTC
>TRBV2|-|TRBJ1-1|-
CASSAIENTEAFF
TGTGCCAGCTCAGCGATTGAGAACACTGAAGCTTTCTTT
>TRBV7-6|-|TRBJ1-5|-
CASSPNPPGLISNQPQHF
TGTGCCAGCAGCCCCAACCCCCCCGGACTGATTAGCAATCAGCCCCAGCATTTT
>TRBV19|-|TRBJ1-2|once
CASSTDTYGYTF
TGTGCCAGTAGTACCGACACCTATGGCTACACCTTC
>TRBV19|TRBD1|TRBJ1-3|-
CASSTTGGVRDDTIYF
TGTGCCAGTAGTACCACAGGGGGTGTGAGAGATGACACCATATATTTT
>TRBV5-1|TRBD1|TRBJ1-1|-
CASSRGQDTEAFF
TGCGCCAGCAGCCGCGGACAGGACACTGAAGCTTTCTTT
>TRBV29-1|TRBD1|TRBJ1-5|-
CSAGQGSNQPQHF
TGCAGCGCCGGACAGGGAAGCAATCAGCCCCAGCATTTT
>TRBV5-6|-|TRBJ2-1|-
CASSLVGGNEQFF
TGTGCCAGCAGCTTAGTGGGGGGAAATGAGCAGTTCTTC
>TRBV10-3|-|TRBJ1-2|-
CAISESVGTREANYGYTF
TGTGCCATCAGTGAGTCGGTCGGTACCAGGGAGGCCAACTATGGCTACACCTTC
>TRBV7-3|TRBD2|TRBJ2-1|-
CASSARLAGGVNEQFF
TGTGCCAGCAGTGCTAGACTAGCGGGGGGTGTCAATGAGCAGTTCTTC
>TRBV3-1/TRBV3-2|-|TRBJ1-4|-
CASSQTGRANEKLFF
TGTGCCAGCAGCCAAACGGGTCGGGCTAATGAAAAACTGTTTTTT
>TRBV6-1|-|TRBJ1-2|-
CASSERGQVGGYTF
TGTGCCAGCAGTGAACGAGGACAAGTCGGTGGCTACACCTTC
>TRBV6-5|TRBD1|TRBJ1-1|-
CASSYSWDRNTEAFF
TGTGCCAGCAGTTACTCGTGGGACAGGAACACTGAAGCTTTCTTT
>TRBV5-6|-|TRBJ1-2|-
CASSYFGDPYGYTF
TGTGCCAGCAGCTACTTCGGGGATCCCTATGGCTACACCTTC
>TRBV7-2|TRBD1|TRBJ1-2|-
CASSSTEGQGRHYGYTF
TGTGCCAGCAGCTCCACCGAAGGACAGGGACGGCACTATGGCTACACCTTC